This entry concerns a single T cell receptor beta chain. Its antigen remains unknown. TCRdb re-analysed the RT-PCR reads in MiXCR, keeping a single row per CDR3 protein. The sample shows about 650,000 distinct CDR3 sequences, around 15% of them seen only once. This CDR3 contains 15 residues. Germline CDR1 SGHRS, CDR2 YFSETQ. V was clipped by 0 bases and J by 3 bases, with 12 bases between them. This specimen comes from a study of response to subunit inactivated influenza vaccine. Study-level findings and limits: Each seasonal influenza vaccination, the authors suggested, recruits few new T cells.

The gene calls are TRBV5-1 and TRBJ1-2; D remains ambiguous. This specimen consisted of PBMCs from blood, obtained approximately 15 days before vaccination. The clonotype comes from a man aged 50-59 years who received an inactivated influenza vaccine. CDR3 nucleotide sequence: TGCGCCAGCAGCTTGGGGACGGGGAATGACTATGGCTACACCTTC. Translating it yields CASSLGTGNDYGYTF.